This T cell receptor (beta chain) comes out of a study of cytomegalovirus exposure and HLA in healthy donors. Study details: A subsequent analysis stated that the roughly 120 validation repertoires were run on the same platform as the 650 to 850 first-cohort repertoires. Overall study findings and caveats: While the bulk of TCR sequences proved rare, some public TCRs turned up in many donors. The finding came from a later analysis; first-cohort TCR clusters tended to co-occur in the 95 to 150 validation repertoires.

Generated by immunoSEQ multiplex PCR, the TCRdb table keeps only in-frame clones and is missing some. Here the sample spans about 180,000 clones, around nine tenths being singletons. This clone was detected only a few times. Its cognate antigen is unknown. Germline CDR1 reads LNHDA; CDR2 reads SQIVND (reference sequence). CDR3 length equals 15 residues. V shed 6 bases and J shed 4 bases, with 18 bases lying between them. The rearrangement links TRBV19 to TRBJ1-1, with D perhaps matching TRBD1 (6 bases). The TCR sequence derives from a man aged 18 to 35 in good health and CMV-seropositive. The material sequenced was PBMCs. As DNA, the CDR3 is TGTGCCAGTAGACCTAGGACAGCGGGGGGCACTGAAGCTTTCTTT. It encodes CASRPRTAGGTEAFF.